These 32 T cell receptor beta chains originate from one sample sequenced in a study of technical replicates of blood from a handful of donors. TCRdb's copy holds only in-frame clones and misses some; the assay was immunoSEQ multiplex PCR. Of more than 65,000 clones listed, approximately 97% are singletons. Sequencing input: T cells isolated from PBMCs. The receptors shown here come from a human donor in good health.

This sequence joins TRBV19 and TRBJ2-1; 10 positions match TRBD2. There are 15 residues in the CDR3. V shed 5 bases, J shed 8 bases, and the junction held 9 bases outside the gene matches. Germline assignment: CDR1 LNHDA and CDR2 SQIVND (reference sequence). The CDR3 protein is CASSLLAGATYEQFF. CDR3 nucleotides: TGTGCCAGTAGTCTTCTAGCGGGAGCTACTTATGAGCAGTTCTTC. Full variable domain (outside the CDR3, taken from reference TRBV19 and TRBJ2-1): DGGITQSPKYLFRKEGQNVTLSCEQNLNHDAMYWYRQDPGQGLRLIYYSQIVNDFQKGDIAEGYSVSREKKESFPLTVTSAQKNPTAFYLCASSLLAGATYEQFFGPGTRLTVL.

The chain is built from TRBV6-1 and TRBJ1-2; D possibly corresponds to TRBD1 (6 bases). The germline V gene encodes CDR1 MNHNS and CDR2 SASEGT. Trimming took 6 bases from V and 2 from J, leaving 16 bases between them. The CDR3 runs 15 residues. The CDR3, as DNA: TGTGCCAGCAGGGGATACAGGGTACCGAACTATGGCTACACCTTC. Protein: CASRGYRVPNYGYTF.

The CDR3 reads CASSVDGLASGTQYF. In nucleotides, the CDR3 is TGTGCCAGCAGCGTAGACGGACTAGCATCAGGTACGCAGTATTTT. The chain recombines TRBV9 with TRBJ2-3; 8 bases are a match to TRBD2. The CDR3 consists of 15 residues. J was trimmed by 8 bases and V by 0 bases; bases with no gene match: 8. Germline assignment: CDR1 SGDLS and CDR2 YYNGEE.

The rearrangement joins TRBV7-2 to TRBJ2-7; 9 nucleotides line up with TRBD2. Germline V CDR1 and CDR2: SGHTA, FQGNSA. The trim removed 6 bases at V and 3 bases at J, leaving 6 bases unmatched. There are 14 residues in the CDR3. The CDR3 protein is CASSWGLANYEQYF. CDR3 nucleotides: TGTGCCAGCAGTTGGGGACTAGCAAACTACGAGCAGTACTTC.

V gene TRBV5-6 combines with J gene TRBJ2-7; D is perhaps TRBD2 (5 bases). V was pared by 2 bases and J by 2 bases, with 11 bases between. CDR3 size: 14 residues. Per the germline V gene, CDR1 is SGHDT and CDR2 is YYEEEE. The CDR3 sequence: CASSFVALTYEQYF. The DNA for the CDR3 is TGTGCCAGCAGCTTCGTAGCGCTTACCTACGAGCAGTACTTC.

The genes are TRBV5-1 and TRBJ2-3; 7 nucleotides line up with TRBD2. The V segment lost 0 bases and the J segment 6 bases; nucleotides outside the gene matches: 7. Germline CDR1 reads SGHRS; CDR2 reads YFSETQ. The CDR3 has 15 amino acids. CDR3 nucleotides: TGCGCCAGCAGCTTGGGGGGAGGGAGGTCGGATACGCAGTATTTT. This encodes CASSLGGGRSDTQYF.

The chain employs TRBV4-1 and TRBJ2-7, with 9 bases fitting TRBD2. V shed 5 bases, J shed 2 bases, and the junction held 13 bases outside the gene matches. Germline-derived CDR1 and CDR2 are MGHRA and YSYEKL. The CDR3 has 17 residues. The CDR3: CASSSNLAGTKTYEQYF. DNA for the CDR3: TGCGCCAGCAGCTCCAATCTAGCGGGGACGAAAACCTACGAGCAGTACTTC.

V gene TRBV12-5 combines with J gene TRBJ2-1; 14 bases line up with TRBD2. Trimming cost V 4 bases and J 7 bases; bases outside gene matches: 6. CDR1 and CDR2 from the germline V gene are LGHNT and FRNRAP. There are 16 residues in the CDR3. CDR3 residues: CASGSSGTSGRNEQFF. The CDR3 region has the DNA TGTGCTAGTGGTTCCTCCGGGACTAGCGGGAGAAATGAGCAGTTCTTC.

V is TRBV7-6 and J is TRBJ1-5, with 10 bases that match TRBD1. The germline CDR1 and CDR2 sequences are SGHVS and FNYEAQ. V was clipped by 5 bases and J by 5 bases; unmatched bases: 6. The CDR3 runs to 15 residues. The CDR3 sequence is CASSPGQGGDQPQHF. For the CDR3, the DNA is TGTGCCAGCAGCCCTGGACAGGGGGGAGATCAGCCCCAGCATTTT.

CDR3 residues: CASSHRVLDTEAFF. CDR3 nucleotide sequence: TGTGCCAGCAGCCACAGGGTTTTGGACACTGAAGCTTTCTTT. V and J are TRBV5-6 and TRBJ1-1; tentative D call: TRBD1 (6 bases). V was clipped by 4 bases and J by 3 bases, with 13 bases between them. Per the germline V gene, CDR1 is SGHDT and CDR2 is YYEEEE. CDR3 length: 14 residues.

CDR3 DNA: TGTGCCAGCAGTTATCAGGTCAACTATGGCTACACCTTC. It codes for CASSYQVNYGYTF. The chain combines TRBV6-5 with TRBJ1-2; no clear D gene. Germline lookup yields CDR1 MNHEY and CDR2 SVGAGI. The CDR3 spans 13 residues. V was trimmed by 3 bases and J by 2 bases, leaving 7 bases between them.

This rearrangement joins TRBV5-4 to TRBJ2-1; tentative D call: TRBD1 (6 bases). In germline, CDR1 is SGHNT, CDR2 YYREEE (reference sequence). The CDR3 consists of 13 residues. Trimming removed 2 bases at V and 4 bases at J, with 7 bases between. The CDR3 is CASSLGQYNEQFF. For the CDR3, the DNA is TGTGCCAGCAGCTTAGGACAGTACAATGAGCAGTTCTTC.

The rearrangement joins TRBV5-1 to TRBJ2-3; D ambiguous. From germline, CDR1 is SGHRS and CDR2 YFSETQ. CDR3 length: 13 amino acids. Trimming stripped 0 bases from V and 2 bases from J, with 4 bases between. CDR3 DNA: TGCGCCAGCAGCTTGGCGGTCACAGATACGCAGTATTTT. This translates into CASSLAVTDTQYF.

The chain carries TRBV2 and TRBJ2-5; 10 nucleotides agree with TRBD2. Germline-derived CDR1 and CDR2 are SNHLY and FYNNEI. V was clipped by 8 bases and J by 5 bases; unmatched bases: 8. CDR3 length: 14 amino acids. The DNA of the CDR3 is TGTGCCAGCGGGCTAGCGGGAGTGGTGGAGACCCAGTACTTC. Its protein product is CASGLAGVVETQYF.

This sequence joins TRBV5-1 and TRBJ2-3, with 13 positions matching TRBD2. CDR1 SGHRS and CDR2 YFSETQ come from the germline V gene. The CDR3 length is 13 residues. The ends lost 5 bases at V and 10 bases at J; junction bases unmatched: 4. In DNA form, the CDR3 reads TGCGCCAGCAGTGGACTAGCGGGAGAGGCGCAGTATTTT. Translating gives CASSGLAGEAQYF.

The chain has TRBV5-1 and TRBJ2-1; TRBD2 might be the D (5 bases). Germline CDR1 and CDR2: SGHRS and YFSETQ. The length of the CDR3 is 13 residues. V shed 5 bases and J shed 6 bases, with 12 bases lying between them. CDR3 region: CASRLGIVNEQFF. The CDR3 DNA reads TGCGCCAGCAGACTCGGGATTGTCAATGAGCAGTTCTTC.

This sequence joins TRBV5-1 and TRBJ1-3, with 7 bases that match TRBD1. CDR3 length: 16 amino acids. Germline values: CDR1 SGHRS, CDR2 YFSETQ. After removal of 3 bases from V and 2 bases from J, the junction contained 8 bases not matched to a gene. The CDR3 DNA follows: TGCGCCAGCAGCTCCTTGACAGGGTCAGCTGGAAACACCATATATTTT. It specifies CASSSLTGSAGNTIYF.

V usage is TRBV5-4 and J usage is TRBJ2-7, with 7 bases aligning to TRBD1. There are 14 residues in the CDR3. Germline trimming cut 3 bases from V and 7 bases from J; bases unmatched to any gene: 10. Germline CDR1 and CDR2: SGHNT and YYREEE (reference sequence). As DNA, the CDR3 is TGTGCCAGCAGCTCTACGACAGGGCGGTGGGAGCAGTACTTC. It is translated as CASSSTTGRWEQYF.

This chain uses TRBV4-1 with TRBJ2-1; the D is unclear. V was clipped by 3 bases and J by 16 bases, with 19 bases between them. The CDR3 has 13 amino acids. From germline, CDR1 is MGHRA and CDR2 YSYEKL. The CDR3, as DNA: TGCGCCAGCAGCCAGGCTTCGTCCTTGCGGTCATTCTTC. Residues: CASSQASSLRSFF.

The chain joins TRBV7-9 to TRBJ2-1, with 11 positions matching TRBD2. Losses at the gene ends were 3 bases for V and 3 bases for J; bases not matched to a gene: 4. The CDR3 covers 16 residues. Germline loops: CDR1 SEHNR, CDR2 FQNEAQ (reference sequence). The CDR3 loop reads CASSFRLAGLYNEQFF. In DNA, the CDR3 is TGTGCCAGCAGCTTCCGACTAGCGGGACTCTACAATGAGCAGTTCTTC. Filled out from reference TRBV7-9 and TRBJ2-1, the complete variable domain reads DTGVSQNPRHKITKRGQNVTFRCDPISEHNRLYWYRQTLGQGPEFLTYFQNEAQLEKSRLLSDRFSAERPKGSFSTLEIQRTEQGDSAMYLCASSFRLAGLYNEQFFGPGTRLTVL.

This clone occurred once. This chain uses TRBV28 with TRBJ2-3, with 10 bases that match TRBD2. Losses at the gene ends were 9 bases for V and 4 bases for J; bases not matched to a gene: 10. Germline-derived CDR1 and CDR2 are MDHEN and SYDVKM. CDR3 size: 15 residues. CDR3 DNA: TGTGCCAGTTTAAGAGATCTAGCGGGAGCAGATACGCAGTATTTT. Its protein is CASLRDLAGADTQYF.

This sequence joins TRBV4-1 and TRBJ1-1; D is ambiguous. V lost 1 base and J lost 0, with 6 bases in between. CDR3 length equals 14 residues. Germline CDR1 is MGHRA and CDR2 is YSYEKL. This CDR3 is CASSQAHMNTEAFF. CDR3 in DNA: TGCGCCAGCAGCCAAGCCCACATGAACACTGAAGCTTTCTTT.

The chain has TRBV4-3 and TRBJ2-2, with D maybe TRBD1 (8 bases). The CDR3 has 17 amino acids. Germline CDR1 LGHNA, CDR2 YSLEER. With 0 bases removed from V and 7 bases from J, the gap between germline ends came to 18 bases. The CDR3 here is CASSQDHRGTMDGELFF. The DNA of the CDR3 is TGCGCCAGCAGCCAAGATCACAGGGGGACTATGGACGGGGAGCTGTTTTTT.

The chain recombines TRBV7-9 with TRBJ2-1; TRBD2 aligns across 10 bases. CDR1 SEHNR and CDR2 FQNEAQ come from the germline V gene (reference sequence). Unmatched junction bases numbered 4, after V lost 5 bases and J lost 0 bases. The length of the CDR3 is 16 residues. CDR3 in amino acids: CASSPASGSSYNEQFF. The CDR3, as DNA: TGTGCCAGCAGCCCCGCTAGCGGGAGCTCCTACAATGAGCAGTTCTTC.

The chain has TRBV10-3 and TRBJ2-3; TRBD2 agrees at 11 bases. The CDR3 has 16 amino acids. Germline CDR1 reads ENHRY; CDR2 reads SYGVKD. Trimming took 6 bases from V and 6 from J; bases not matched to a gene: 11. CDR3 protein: CAISRTSGQKVDTQYF. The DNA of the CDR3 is TGTGCCATCAGCCGGACTAGCGGGCAAAAGGTGGATACGCAGTATTTT.

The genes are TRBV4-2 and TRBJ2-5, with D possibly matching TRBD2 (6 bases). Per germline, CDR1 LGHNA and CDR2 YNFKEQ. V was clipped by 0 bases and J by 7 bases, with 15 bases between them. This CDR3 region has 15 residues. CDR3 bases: TGTGCCAGCAGCCAAGATCTGGTAGCGGTGGGGACCCAGTACTTC. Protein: CASSQDLVAVGTQYF.

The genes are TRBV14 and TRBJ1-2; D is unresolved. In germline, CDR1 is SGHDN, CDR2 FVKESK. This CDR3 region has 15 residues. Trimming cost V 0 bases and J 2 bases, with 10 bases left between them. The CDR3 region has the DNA TGTGCCAGCAGCCAAGACCTAACCCCCAACTATGGCTACACCTTC. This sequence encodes CASSQDLTPNYGYTF.

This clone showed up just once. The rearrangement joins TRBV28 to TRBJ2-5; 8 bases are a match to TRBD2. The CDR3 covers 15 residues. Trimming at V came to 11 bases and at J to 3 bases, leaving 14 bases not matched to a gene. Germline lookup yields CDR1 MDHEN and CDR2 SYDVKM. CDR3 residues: CASLPSSGIKETQYF. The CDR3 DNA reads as TGTGCCTCCCTCCCTAGTAGCGGGATTAAAGAGACCCAGTACTTC.

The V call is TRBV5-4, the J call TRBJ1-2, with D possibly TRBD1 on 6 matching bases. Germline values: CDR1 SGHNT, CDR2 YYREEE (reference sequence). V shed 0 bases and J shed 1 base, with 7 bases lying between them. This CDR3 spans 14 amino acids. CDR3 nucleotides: TGTGCCAGCAGCTTGGACAGGGATAACTATGGCTACACCTTC. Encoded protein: CASSLDRDNYGYTF.

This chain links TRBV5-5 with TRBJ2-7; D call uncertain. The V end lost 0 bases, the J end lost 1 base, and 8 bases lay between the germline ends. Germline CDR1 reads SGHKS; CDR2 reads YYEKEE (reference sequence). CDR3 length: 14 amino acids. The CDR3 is CASSLAVFSYEQYF. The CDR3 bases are TGTGCCAGCAGCTTGGCTGTGTTTTCCTACGAGCAGTACTTC.

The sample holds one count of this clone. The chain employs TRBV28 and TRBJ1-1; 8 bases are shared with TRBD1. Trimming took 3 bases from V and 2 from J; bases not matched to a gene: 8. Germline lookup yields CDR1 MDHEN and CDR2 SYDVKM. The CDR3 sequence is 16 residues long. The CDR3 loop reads CASSFEWTGINTEAFF. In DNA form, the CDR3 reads TGTGCCAGCAGTTTCGAATGGACAGGGATAAACACTGAAGCTTTCTTT.

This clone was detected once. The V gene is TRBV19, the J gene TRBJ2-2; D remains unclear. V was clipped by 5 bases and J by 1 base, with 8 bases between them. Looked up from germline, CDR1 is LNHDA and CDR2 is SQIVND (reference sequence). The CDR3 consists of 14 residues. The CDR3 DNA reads TGTGCCAGTAGTTTCGCAGTGAACACCGGGGAGCTGTTTTTT. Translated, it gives CASSFAVNTGELFF.